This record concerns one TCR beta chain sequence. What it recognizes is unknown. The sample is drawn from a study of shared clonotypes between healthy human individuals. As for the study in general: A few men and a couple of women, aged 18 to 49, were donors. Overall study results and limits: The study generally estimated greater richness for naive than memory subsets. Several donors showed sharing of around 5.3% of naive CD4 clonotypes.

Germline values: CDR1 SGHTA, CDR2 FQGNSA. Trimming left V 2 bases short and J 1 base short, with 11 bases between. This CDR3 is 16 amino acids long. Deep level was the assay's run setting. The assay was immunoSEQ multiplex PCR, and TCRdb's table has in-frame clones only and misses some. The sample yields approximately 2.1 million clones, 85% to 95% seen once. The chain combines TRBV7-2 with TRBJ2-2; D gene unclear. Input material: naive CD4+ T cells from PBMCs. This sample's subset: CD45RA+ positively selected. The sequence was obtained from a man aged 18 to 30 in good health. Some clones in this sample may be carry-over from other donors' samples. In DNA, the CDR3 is TGTGCCAGCAGCTTACAGAGTTACTTGAACACCGGGGAGCTGTTTTTT. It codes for CASSLQSYLNTGELFF.